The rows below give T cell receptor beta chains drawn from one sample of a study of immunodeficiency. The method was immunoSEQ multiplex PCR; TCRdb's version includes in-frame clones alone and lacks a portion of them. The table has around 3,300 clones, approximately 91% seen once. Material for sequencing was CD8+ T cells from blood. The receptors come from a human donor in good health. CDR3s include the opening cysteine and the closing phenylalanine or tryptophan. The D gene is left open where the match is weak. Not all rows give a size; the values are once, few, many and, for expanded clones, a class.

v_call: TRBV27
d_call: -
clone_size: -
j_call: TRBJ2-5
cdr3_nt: TGTGCCAGCAGTTTATCCCCCTACAGGGTCGGAGAGACCCAGTACTTC
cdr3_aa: CASSLSPYRVGETQYF

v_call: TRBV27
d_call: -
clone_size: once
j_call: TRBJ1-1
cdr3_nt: TGTGCCAGCAGGGAAGGGGGCACTGAAGCTTTCTTT
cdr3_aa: CASREGGTEAFF

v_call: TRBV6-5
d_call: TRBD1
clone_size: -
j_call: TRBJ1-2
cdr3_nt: TGTGCCAGCACCCAACAGGGGTATGGCTATGGCTACACCTTC
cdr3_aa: CASTQQGYGYGYTF

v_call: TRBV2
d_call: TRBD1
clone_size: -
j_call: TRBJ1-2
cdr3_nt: TGTGCCAGCAGGGGGACAGGGGGGTTTTGGTATGGCTACACCTTC
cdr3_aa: CASRGTGGFWYGYTF

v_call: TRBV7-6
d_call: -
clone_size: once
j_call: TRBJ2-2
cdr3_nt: TGTGCCAGCAGCAGGAGGGTCGGGGAGCTGTTTTTT
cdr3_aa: CASSRRVGELFF

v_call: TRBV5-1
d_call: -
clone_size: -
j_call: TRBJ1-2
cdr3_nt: TGCGCCAGCAGCTTGGGCGAGACAGGCGGAACGTCGTGGGGCTACACCTTC
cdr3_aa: CASSLGETGGTSWGYTF

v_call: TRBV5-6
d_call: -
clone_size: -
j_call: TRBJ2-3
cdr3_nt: TGTGCCAGCAGCTTTGGGAGGTTCTCAGATACGCAGTATTTT
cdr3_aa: CASSFGRFSDTQYF

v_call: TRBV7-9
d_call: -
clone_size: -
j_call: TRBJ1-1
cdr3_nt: TGTGCCAGCAGCTTAATGATGAACACTGAAGCTTTCTTT
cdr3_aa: CASSLMMNTEAFF

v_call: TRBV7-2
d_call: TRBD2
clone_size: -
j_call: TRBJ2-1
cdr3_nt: TGTGCCAGCAGCTTTCCGACTAGCGGGAAAGGAGGTGAGCAGTTCTTC
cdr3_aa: CASSFPTSGKGGEQFF

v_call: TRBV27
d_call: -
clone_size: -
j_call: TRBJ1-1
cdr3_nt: TGTGCCAGCAGTCCACTACCTCCGAGACAGGAGAACACTGAAGCTTTCTTT
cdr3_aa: CASSPLPPRQENTEAFF

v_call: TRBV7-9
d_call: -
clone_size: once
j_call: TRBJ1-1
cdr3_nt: TGTGCCAGCAGCTGGGGAGGAAACACTGAAGCTTTCTTT
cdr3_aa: CASSWGGNTEAFF

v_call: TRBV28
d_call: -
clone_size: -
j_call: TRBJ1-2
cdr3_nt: TGTGCCAGCAGTTCCGGCAACTTCTATGGCTACACCTTC
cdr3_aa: CASSSGNFYGYTF

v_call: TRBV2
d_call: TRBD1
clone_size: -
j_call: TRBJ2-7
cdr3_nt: TGTGCCAGCAGTGATGAGGGGGCAAGCTCCTACGAGCAGTACTTC
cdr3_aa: CASSDEGASSYEQYF

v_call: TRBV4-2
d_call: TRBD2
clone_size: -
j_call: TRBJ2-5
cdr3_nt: TGTGCCAGCAGGCTTGGGACTAGCGGGAGGATGTGGGAAGAGACCCAGTACTTC
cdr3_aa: CASRLGTSGRMWEETQYF

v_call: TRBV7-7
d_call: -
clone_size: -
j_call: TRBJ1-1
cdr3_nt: TGTGCTAGCAGCTTACTATCCCCCTCCGGGAACACTGAAGCTTTCTTT
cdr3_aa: CASSLLSPSGNTEAFF

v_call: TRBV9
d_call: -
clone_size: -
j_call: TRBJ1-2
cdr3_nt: TGTGCCAGCAGCGCAAATAACTATGGCTACACCTTC
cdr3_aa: CASSANNYGYTF

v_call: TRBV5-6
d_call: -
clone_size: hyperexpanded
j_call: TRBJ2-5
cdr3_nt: TGTGCCAGCAGCTCCCTCGAGGACAGAGACATAGAGGCCCAGTACTTC
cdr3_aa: CASSSLEDRDIEAQYF

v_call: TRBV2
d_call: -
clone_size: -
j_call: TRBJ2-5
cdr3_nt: TGTGCCAGCAGTGATTGGGGAGTCCAAGAGACCCAGTACTTC
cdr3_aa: CASSDWGVQETQYF

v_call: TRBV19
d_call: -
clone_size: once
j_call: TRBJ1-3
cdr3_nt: TGTGCCAGTAGTCCGCCCGGGTGGGGATCTGGAAACACCATATATTTT
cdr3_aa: CASSPPGWGSGNTIYF

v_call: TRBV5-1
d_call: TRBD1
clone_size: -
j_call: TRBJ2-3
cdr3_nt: TGCGCCAGCAGCTTTTTGGACAGGGGATTCACAGATACGCAGTATTTT
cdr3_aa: CASSFLDRGFTDTQYF